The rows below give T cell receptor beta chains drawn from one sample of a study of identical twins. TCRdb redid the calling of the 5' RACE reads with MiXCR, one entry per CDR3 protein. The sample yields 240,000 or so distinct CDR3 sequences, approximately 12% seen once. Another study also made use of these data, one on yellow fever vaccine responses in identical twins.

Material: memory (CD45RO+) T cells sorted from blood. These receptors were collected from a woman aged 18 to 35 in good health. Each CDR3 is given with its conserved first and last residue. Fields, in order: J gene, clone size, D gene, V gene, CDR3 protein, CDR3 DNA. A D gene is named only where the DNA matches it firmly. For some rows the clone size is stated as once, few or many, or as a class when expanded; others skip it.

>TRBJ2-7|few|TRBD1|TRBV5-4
CASSIFDRESGEQYF
TGTGCCAGCAGCATCTTCGACAGGGAATCGGGCGAGCAGTACTTC
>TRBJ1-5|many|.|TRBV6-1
CASSATGNQPQHF
TGTGCCAGCAGTGCAACAGGAAATCAGCCCCAGCATTTT
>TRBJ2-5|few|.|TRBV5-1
CASSSSGRLQETQYF
TGCGCCAGCAGCTCCTCCGGACGGCTCCAAGAGACCCAGTACTTC
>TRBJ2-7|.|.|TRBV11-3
CASSLEGQHYYEQYF
TGTGCCAGCAGCTTGGAGGGACAGCATTACTACGAGCAGTACTTC
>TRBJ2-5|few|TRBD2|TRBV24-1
CATSDSGTSTETQYF
TGTGCCACCAGTGATTCCGGGACTAGCACAGAGACCCAGTACTTC
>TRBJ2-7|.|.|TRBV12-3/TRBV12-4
CASRLTFGRTDYEQYF
TGTGCCAGCAGGTTAACGTTTGGGCGAACCGACTACGAGCAGTACTTC
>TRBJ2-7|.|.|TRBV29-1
CSVQKADEQYF
TGCAGCGTCCAAAAGGCGGACGAGCAGTACTTC
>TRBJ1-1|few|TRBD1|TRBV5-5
CASSQGGGWTEAFF
TGTGCCAGCAGCCAGGGGGGAGGATGGACTGAAGCTTTCTTT
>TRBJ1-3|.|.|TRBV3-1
CASSSSPAGSGNTIYF
TGTGCCAGCAGCTCTAGCCCGGCGGGGTCTGGAAACACCATATATTTT
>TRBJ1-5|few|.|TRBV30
CAWTGGHDNQPQHF
TGTGCCTGGACCGGGGGGCACGACAATCAGCCCCAGCATTTT
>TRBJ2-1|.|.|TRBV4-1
CASSFPDTNNEQFF
TGCGCCAGCAGCTTCCCGGACACAAACAATGAGCAGTTCTTC
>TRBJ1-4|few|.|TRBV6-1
CASSRTVTANEKLFF
TGTGCCAGCAGTAGGACGGTAACGGCTAATGAAAAACTGTTTTTT
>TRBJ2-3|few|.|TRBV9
CASSVTTDTQYF
TGTGCCAGCAGCGTAACCACAGATACGCAGTATTTT
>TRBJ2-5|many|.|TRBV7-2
CASSSSSGTMYF
TGTGCCAGCAGCTCCAGTTCCGGGACCATGTACTTC
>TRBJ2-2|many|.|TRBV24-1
CATSDLRGEELFF
TGTGCCACCAGTGATTTGCGGGGCGAGGAGCTGTTTTTT
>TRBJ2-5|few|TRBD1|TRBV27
CASSLLGQGKETQYF
TGTGCCAGCAGTTTATTAGGACAGGGAAAGGAGACCCAGTACTTC
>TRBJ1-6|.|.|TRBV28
CASRTGFTSPLHF
TGTGCCAGCAGAACAGGTTTTACTTCACCCCTCCACTTT
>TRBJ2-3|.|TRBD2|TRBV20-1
CSASNPPSGRLDTQYF
TGCAGTGCTAGTAACCCCCCTAGCGGGAGGTTAGATACGCAGTATTTT
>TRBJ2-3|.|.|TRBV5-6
CASSLRVGGASTDTQYF
TGTGCCAGCAGCTTGAGGGTTGGCGGGGCGAGCACAGATACGCAGTATTTT
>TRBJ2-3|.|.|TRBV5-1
CASSLAGAGRTDTQYF
TGCGCCAGCAGCTTGGCAGGGGCTGGGCGGACAGATACGCAGTATTTT
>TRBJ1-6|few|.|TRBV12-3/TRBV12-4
CASSLDSGRSPLHF
TGTGCCAGCAGTTTAGACAGCGGGCGTTCACCCCTCCACTTT
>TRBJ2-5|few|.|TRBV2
CASSASGAYQETQYF
TGTGCCAGCAGTGCCTCCGGGGCCTATCAAGAGACCCAGTACTTC
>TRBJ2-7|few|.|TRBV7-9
CASRDRYYEQYF
TGTGCCAGCAGGGACCGCTACTACGAGCAGTACTTC
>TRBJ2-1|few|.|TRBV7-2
CASSLVEEQFF
TGTGCCAGCAGCTTAGTGGAAGAGCAGTTCTTC
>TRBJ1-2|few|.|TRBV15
CATSRAPPGPYGYTF
TGTGCCACCAGCAGAGCCCCCCCGGGGCCCTATGGCTACACCTTC
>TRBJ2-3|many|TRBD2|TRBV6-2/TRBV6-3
CASSPTPPGTSGGSTDTQYF
TGTGCCAGCAGTCCTACTCCCCCCGGGACTAGCGGGGGCAGCACAGATACGCAGTATTTT
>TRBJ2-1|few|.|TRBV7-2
CASSSQWGGGNHNEQFF
TGTGCCAGCAGCTCCCAGTGGGGCGGCGGGAACCACAATGAGCAGTTCTTC
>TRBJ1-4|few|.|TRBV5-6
CASSSYSRATNEKLFF
TGTGCCAGCAGCTCCTACTCCAGAGCAACTAATGAAAAACTGTTTTTT
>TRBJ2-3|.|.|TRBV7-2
CASSLGGPGTDTQYF
TGTGCCAGCAGCTTAGGGGGACCGGGCACAGATACGCAGTATTTT
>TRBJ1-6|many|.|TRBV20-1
CSARGTTAIGSPLHF
TGCAGTGCTAGAGGAACCACAGCTATAGGTTCACCCCTCCACTTT
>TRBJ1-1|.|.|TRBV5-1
CASTLGSNTEAFF
TGCGCCAGCACACTAGGGAGTAACACTGAAGCTTTCTTT
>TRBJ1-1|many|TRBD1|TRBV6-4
CASSDGTGVATEAFF
TGTGCCAGCAGTGATGGGACAGGGGTGGCCACTGAAGCTTTCTTT
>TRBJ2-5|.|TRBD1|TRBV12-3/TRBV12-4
CASSLSDRGRMTQYF
TGTGCCAGCAGTTTAAGCGACAGGGGCCGGATGACCCAGTACTTC
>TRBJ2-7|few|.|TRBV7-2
CASSLANPPAYEQYF
TGTGCCAGCAGCTTAGCTAACCCACCGGCCTACGAGCAGTACTTC
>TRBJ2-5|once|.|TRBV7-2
CASSPGPGTQHF
TGTGCCAGCAGCCCTGGCCCGGGGACCCAGCACTTC
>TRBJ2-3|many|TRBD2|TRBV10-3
CAIGTRDTDTQYF
TGTGCCATCGGGACTAGGGACACAGATACGCAGTATTTT
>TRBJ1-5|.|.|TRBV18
CASSPGQGNSNQPQHF
TGTGCCAGCTCACCGGGCCAGGGGAATAGCAATCAGCCCCAGCATTTT
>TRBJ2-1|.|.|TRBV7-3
CASSLNPAYNEQFF
TGTGCCAGCAGCTTAAATCCAGCGTACAATGAGCAGTTCTTC
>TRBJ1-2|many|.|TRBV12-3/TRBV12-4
CASSLGSGNGYTF
TGTGCCAGCAGTTTAGGATCTGGGAATGGCTACACCTTC
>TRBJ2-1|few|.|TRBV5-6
CASRPGPHLYNEQFF
TGTGCCAGCCGGCCAGGTCCTCACCTCTACAATGAGCAGTTCTTC
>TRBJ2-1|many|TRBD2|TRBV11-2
CASSSLLGGDRSYNEQFF
TGTGCCAGCAGCTCCCTTCTGGGGGGGGACCGCTCCTACAATGAGCAGTTCTTC
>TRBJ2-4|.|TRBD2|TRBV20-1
CSARRAGVSFAYF
TGCAGTGCTAGACGAGCGGGAGTCTCCTTTGCGTACTTC
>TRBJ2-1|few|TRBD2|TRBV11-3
CASSGGLAGRYNEQFF
TGTGCCAGCAGCGGGGGACTAGCGGGGCGGTACAATGAGCAGTTCTTC
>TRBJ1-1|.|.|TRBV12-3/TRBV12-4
CASSFAPQGRTEAFF
TGTGCCAGCAGTTTTGCCCCGCAGGGTAGGACTGAAGCTTTCTTT
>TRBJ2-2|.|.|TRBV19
CASRKVWEGAEATGELFF
TGTGCCAGTAGAAAAGTGTGGGAGGGGGCGGAAGCGACCGGGGAGCTGTTTTTT
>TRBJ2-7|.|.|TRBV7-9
CASSLVGSPYEQYF
TGTGCCAGCAGCTTAGTTGGGAGCCCCTACGAGCAGTACTTC
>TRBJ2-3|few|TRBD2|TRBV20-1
CSARAKGLAGAYTQYF
TGCAGTGCTAGAGCCAAGGGGCTAGCGGGAGCGTATACGCAGTATTTT
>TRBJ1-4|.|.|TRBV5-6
CASSFEAREKLFF
TGTGCCAGCAGCTTCGAGGCGAGGGAAAAACTGTTTTTT
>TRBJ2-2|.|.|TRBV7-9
CASSLVSVPGELFF
TGTGCCAGCAGCTTAGTTTCCGTCCCCGGGGAGCTGTTTTTT
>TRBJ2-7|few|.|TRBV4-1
CASSQLLTGGEQYF
TGCGCCAGCAGCCAGCTCCTGACGGGCGGCGAGCAGTACTTC
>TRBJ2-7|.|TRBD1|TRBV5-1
CASSLAETGNYEQYF
TGCGCCAGCAGCTTGGCCGAGACAGGGAACTACGAGCAGTACTTC
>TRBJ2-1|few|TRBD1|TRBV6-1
CASSKPQGVDEQFF
TGTGCCAGCAGCAAACCCCAGGGGGTCGATGAGCAGTTCTTC
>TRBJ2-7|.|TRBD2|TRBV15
CATSSSYSGSYNYEQYF
TGTGCCACCAGCAGTAGCTATAGCGGGTCCTACAACTACGAGCAGTACTTC
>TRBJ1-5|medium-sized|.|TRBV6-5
CASSYSGSNQPQHF
TGTGCCAGCAGTTACTCAGGGAGCAATCAGCCCCAGCATTTT
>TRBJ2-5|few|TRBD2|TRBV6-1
CASSQPGLAGQETQYF
TGTGCCAGCAGTCAACCGGGACTAGCAGGTCAAGAGACCCAGTACTTC
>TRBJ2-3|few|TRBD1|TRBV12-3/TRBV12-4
CASSIGTGVSTDTQYF
TGTGCCAGCAGTATCGGGACAGGGGTGAGCACAGATACGCAGTATTTT